This T cell receptor beta chain was recorded in a study of blood T cell repertoires in COVID-19. Study-level information: Spain, Italy and the United States supplied samples that represented acute and convalescent COVID-19.

The germline gives CDR1 SGHNT, CDR2 YENEEA. V was trimmed by 7 bases and J by 0 bases, leaving 10 bases between them. The CDR3 has 14 residues. In the authors' workflow: Counts of nucleated cells, estimated from reference gene primer amplification, were obtained. Sequencing used immunoSEQ multiplex PCR; TCRdb keeps in-frame clones, though not all of them. Clonal size and the V and J genes are those of that table, whereas D and trimming came from the DNA. The sample has around 200,000 clones; around nine tenths are singletons. All exposed participants met a person with COVID-19 within 2 weeks before entering the study.

Sequenced input: PBMCs or T cells enriched from blood (not recorded which). The gene calls are TRBV11-3 and TRBJ1-3; D remains unclear. This receptor was identified in a woman in her thirties who had been exposed to COVID-19. This CDR3 is CASKGGTSGNTIYF. CDR3 in DNA: TGTGCCAGCAAAGGAGGTACCTCTGGAAACACCATATATTTT.